Presented here are 6 T cell receptor beta chains from one specimen sequenced in a study of shared clonotypes between healthy human individuals (dated by TCRdb to 2018 to 2021). Library preparation was by the immunoSEQ multiplex PCR assay. In its TCRdb copy, this immuneACCESS table keeps in-frame sequences only and misses some clones. Where compared with another copy, unresolved V genes explain less than half of these, and the others have no known cause. Within this sample are 2,500,000 or so clones, with about 92% of them counted one time only. The ten largest clones add up to 0.11% to 0.15% of the sample. Sequences were obtained from naive CD4+ T cells sorted from blood. Explained via the paper, the cell subset or site label denotes: CD45RA+ positively selected. These receptors all come from a man aged 18 to 30 in good health.

V is TRBV19 and J is TRBJ1-2; 11 positions agree with TRBD1. The CDR3 totals 17 residues. In germline, CDR1 is LNHDA, CDR2 SQIVND (reference sequence). V shed 5 bases, J shed 3 bases, and the junction held 11 bases outside the gene matches. The CDR3 region is CASSLFPGQGDHYGYTF. The CDR3 nucleotides are TGTGCCAGTAGTTTATTTCCGGGACAGGGGGATCACTATGGCTACACCTTC.

The chain joins TRBV2 to TRBJ2-1; no reliable D call. This CDR3 spans 13 amino acids. The V end was cut by 7 bases, the J end by 6 bases, with 13 bases between. Germline V gene lookup returns CDR1 SNHLY and CDR2 FYNNEI. CDR3 residues: CASMIQLVNEQFF. CDR3 in DNA: TGTGCCAGCATGATCCAACTCGTCAATGAGCAGTTCTTC.

This clone came up a few times. In the same sample, other DNA sequences code for this CDR3. The chain links TRBV5-1 to TRBJ1-1; D is unclear. The germline V gene encodes CDR1 SGHRS and CDR2 YFSETQ. V was shortened by 2 bases and J by 2 bases, with 4 bases between the two germline ends. The CDR3 covers 12 residues. The CDR3 nucleotides are TGCGCCAGCAGCTTACAAAACACTGAAGCTTTCTTT. It codes for CASSLQNTEAFF.

The chain joins TRBV25-1 to TRBJ2-3; 7 bases align to TRBD2. The CDR3 is made up of 14 amino acids. V was clipped by 5 bases and J by 2 bases; unmatched bases: 4. The germline V gene encodes CDR1 MGHDK and CDR2 SYGVNS. The CDR3 nucleotides read TGTGCCAGCAGTCAGACTAGCCCCACAGATACGCAGTATTTT. Amino acids: CASSQTSPTDTQYF.

This clone was recorded once. V and J are TRBV2 and TRBJ2-3; D gene unclear. Germline V CDR1 and CDR2: SNHLY, FYNNEI. V was trimmed by 2 bases and J by 3 bases, leaving 6 bases between them. The CDR3 spans 13 residues. CDR3 bases: TGTGCCAGCAGTGAATATTTAACAGATACGCAGTATTTT. Protein sequence: CASSEYLTDTQYF.

The chain recombines TRBV19 with TRBJ1-1; no clear D gene. Trimming took off 5 bases at V and 1 base at J, with 17 bases between the two ends. Germline V gene lookup returns CDR1 LNHDA and CDR2 SQIVND (reference sequence). The length of the CDR3 is 16 residues. In DNA form, the CDR3 reads TGTGCCAGTAGTCCAACGGGTCTGGGTGAGAACACTGAAGCTTTCTTT. Translation: CASSPTGLGENTEAFF.